These T cell receptor beta chains were read from a single sample in a study of OX40 agonist ivuxolimab in advanced cancers. Method: immunoSEQ multiplex PCR; TCRdb's copy keeps in-frame clones and lacks some. The sample lists around 70,000 clones, approximately 90% occurring once. Material: CD4+ or CD8+ T cells sorted from blood, obtained in a trial of the OX40 agonist ivuxolimab. The origin of the receptors is an adult with an advanced solid tumor such as melanoma, head and neck, liver or kidney cancer. Both conserved end residues are part of each CDR3. D genes are given only for firm matches. Only part of the rows carry a size: once, few, many, or a class if the clone is expanded.

D | J | V | size | CDR3 | DNA
TRBD1 | TRBJ2-2 | TRBV19 | . | CASSSPGQLAGELFF | TGTGCCAGTAGTTCGCCGGGACAGTTGGCCGGGGAGCTGTTTTTT
. | TRBJ1-4 | TRBV7-9 | . | CASSPPLGANEKLFF | TGTGCCAGCAGCCCTCCCCTGGGCGCTAATGAAAAACTGTTTTTT
TRBD2 | TRBJ2-2 | TRBV5-1 | . | CASSLVAGTSGRAAGELFF | TGCGCCAGCAGCTTGGTAGCCGGGACTAGCGGGAGGGCCGCCGGGGAGCTGTTTTTT
TRBD1 | TRBJ1-1 | TRBV19 | . | CASNRDRGSNTEAFF | TGTGCCAGTAATCGGGACAGGGGATCTAACACTGAAGCTTTCTTT
. | TRBJ2-3 | TRBV11-1 | . | CASSLAVTVDTQYF | TGTGCCAGCAGCTTGGCAGTTACTGTAGATACGCAGTATTTT
. | TRBJ2-3 | TRBV2 | once | CASRLTDTQYF | TGTGCCAGCAGGCTCACAGATACGCAGTATTTT
TRBD1 | TRBJ2-7 | TRBV27 | . | CASSFRPGGPYEQYF | TGTGCCAGCAGTTTCAGGCCAGGGGGCCCCTACGAGCAGTACTTC
. | TRBJ2-5 | TRBV7-9 | . | CASAPEPFRTQYF | TGTGCCAGCGCCCCAGAGCCGTTCCGGACCCAGTACTTC
TRBD1 | TRBJ1-1 | TRBV18 | . | CASSIGQGTGTEAFF | TGTGCCAGCTCAATAGGACAGGGGACGGGAACTGAAGCTTTCTTT
. | TRBJ2-7 | TRBV5-1 | . | CASSLEGVEQYF | TGCGCCAGCAGCTTGGAGGGAGTCGAGCAGTACTTC
. | TRBJ1-1 | TRBV6-6 | . | CASSYTLGAVTEAFF | TGTGCCAGCAGTTACACCCTTGGGGCGGTCACTGAAGCTTTCTTT
. | TRBJ1-2 | TRBV30 | . | CAWSLPAGYTF | TGTGCCTGGAGTCTACCGGCGGGCTACACCTTC
TRBD2 | TRBJ2-1 | TRBV7-9 | . | CASSLRPTSGGNEQFF | TGTGCCAGCAGCTTAAGGCCGACTAGCGGGGGCAATGAGCAGTTCTTC
TRBD1 | TRBJ1-2 | TRBV6-1 | . | CASSEGWTGRVNYGYTF | TGTGCCAGCAGTGAAGGCTGGACAGGGAGAGTTAACTATGGCTACACCTTC
. | TRBJ1-6 | TRBV30 | . | CAWNGASYNSPLHF | TGTGCCTGGAACGGGGCATCCTATAATTCACCCCTCCACTTT
TRBD1 | TRBJ2-3 | TRBV30 | . | CAWRGKWTGDSTDTQYF | TGTGCCTGGAGGGGGAAATGGACAGGGGATAGCACAGATACGCAGTATTTT
. | TRBJ2-3 | TRBV2 | few | CASSRGGSTDTQYF | TGTGCCAGCAGTAGGGGGGGTAGCACAGATACGCAGTATTTT
. | TRBJ1-3 | TRBV12-5 | . | CASGLVGNSGNTIYF | TGTGCTAGTGGTTTGGTAGGCAACTCTGGAAACACCATATATTTT
. | TRBJ2-3 | TRBV14 | . | CASSQDLADTQYF | TGTGCCAGCAGCCAAGATTTAGCAGATACGCAGTATTTT
. | TRBJ2-2 | TRBV30 | . | CASPGLSTGELFF | TGTGCCTCACCGGGACTCTCCACCGGGGAGCTGTTTTTT
TRBD1 | TRBJ1-5 | TRBV23-1 | . | CASSQSRDRGIRNQPQHF | TGCGCCAGCAGTCAATCCCGGGACAGGGGGATTCGTAATCAGCCCCAGCATTTT
TRBD1 | TRBJ1-2 | TRBV30 | . | CAWSVGRGQVGYTF | TGTGCCTGGAGTGTAGGCAGGGGGCAGGTCGGCTACACCTTC
TRBD2 | TRBJ2-1 | TRBV5-1 | . | CASSLAGEGGDEQFF | TGCGCCAGCAGCTTGGCCGGGGAGGGCGGAGATGAGCAGTTCTTC